The clone carrying this T cell receptor (beta chain) was detected once. The data belong to a study of OX40 agonist ivuxolimab in advanced cancers. Across the whole study: Averaging about 60 years in age, with a range of roughly 20 to 79, the cohort was 80% to 90% male. A history of anti-PD-1, anti-PD-L1 or anti-CTLA-4 therapy was acceptable, and about 37% had some.

The junction had 4 bases not matched to a gene; V was cut back by 2 bases and J by 8 bases. The CDR3 extends over 13 amino acids. Germline CDR1 reads SGHDT; CDR2 reads YYEEEE. Method: immunoSEQ multiplex PCR; TCRdb's copy keeps in-frame clones and lacks some. The data show roughly 57,000 clones, approximately 84% seen once. This sequence joins TRBV5-6 and TRBJ2-3, with 8 nucleotides matching TRBD2. This sequence originates from an adult with an advanced solid tumor such as melanoma, head and neck, liver or kidney cancer. This material consisted of CD4+ or CD8+ T cells sorted from blood, taken in a trial of the OX40 agonist ivuxolimab. The CDR3 is CASSFLTSGTQYF. Written as DNA, the CDR3 is TGTGCCAGCAGCTTTCTAACTAGCGGTACGCAGTATTTT.